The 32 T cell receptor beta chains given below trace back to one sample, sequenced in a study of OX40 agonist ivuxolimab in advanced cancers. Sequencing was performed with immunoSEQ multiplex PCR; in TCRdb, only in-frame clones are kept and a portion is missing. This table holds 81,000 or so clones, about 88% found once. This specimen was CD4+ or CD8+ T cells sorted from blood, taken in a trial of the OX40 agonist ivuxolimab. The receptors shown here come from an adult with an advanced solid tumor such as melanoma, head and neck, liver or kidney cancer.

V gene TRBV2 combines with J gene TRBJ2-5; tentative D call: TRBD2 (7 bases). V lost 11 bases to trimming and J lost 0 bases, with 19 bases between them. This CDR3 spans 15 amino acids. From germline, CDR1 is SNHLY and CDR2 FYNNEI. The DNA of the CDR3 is TGTGCCCACGTGAGGAGGGGGGGGGACCAAGAGACCCAGTACTTC. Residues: CAHVRRGGDQETQYF.

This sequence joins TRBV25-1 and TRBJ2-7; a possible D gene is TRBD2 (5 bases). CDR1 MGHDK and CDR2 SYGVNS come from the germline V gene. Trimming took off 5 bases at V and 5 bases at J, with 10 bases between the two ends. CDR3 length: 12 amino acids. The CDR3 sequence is CASSLHGDEQYF. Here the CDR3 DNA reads TGTGCCAGCAGTCTACACGGGGACGAGCAGTACTTC.

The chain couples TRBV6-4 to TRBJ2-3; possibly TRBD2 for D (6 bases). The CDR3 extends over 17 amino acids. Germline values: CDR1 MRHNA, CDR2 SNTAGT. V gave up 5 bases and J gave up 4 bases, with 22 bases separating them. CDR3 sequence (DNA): TGTGCCAGCAGTTTGTTCGGGACTGGCAAACGCGCAGATACGCAGTATTTT. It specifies CASSLFGTGKRADTQYF.

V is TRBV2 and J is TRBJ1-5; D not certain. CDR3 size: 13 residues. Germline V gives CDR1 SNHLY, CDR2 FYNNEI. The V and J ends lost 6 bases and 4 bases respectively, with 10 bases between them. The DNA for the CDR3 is TGTGCCAGCAGCCGAAACATTAATCAGCCCCAGCATTTT. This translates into CASSRNINQPQHF.

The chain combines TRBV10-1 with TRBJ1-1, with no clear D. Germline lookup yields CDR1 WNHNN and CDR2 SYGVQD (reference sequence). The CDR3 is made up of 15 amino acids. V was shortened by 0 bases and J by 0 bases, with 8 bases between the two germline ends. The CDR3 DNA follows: TGCGCCAGCAGTGAGTCGACTCAAATGAACACTGAAGCTTTCTTT. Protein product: CASSESTQMNTEAFF.

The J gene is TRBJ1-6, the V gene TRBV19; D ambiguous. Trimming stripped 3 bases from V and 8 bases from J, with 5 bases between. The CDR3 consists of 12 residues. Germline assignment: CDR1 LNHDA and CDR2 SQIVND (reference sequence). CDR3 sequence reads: CASSMRDSPLHF. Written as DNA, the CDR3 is TGTGCCAGTAGTATGAGGGATTCACCCCTCCACTTT.

The chain's CDR3 is CASSPKGTEGKLFF. CDR3 DNA sequence: TGTGCCAGCAGCCCTAAGGGGACGGAAGGGAAACTGTTTTTT. The chain links TRBV27 to TRBJ1-4; a weak D match, TRBD1 (5 bases). The CDR3 runs 14 residues. Germline CDR1 reads MNHEY; CDR2 reads SMNVEV (reference sequence). Trimming stripped 6 bases from V and 11 bases from J, with 19 bases between. The full variable domain, in which reference TRBV27 and TRBJ1-4 provide the parts outside the CDR3, is EAQVTQNPRYLITVTGKKLTVTCSQNMNHEYMSWYRQDPGLGLRQIYYSMNVEVTDKGDVPEGYKVSRKEKRNFPLILESPSPNQTSLYFCASSPKGTEGKLFFGSGTQLSVL.

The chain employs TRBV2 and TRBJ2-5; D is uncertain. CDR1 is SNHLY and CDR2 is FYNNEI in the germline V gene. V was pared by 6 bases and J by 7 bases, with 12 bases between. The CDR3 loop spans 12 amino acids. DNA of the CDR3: TGTGCCAGCAGCTCGAGTAGGAGGACCCAGTACTTC. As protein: CASSSSRRTQYF.

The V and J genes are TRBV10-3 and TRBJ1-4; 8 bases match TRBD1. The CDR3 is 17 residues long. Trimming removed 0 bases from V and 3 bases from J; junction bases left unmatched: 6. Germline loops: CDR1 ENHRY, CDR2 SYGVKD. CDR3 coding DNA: TGTGCCATCAGTGAGTCCGGACAGGGTACGGCTAATGAAAAACTGTTTTTT. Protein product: CAISESGQGTANEKLFF.

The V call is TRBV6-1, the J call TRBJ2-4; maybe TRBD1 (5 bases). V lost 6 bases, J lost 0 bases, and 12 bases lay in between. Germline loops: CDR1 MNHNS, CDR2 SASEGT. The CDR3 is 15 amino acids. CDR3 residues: CASRNLGEAKNIQYF. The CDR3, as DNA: TGTGCCAGCAGGAACCTAGGGGAAGCCAAAAACATTCAGTACTTC.

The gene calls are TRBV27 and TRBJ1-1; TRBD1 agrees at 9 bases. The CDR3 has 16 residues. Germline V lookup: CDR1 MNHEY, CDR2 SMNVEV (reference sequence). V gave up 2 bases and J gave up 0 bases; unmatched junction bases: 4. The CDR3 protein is CASSLLTGGVNTEAFF. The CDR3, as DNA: TGTGCCAGCAGTTTACTGACAGGGGGGGTGAACACTGAAGCTTTCTTT.

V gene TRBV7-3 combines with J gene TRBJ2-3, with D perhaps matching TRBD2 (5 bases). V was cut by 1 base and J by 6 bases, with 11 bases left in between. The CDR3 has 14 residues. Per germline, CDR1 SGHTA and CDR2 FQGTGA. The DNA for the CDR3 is TGTGCCAGCAGCTTAAGGACGGGGAAGGATACGCAGTATTTT. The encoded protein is CASSLRTGKDTQYF.

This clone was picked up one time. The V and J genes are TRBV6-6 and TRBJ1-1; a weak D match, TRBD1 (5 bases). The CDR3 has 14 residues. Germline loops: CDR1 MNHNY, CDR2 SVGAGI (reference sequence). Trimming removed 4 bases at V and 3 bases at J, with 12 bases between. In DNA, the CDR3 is TGTGCCAGCAGTTCCAGGGTTCCAGACACTGAAGCTTTCTTT. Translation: CASSSRVPDTEAFF.

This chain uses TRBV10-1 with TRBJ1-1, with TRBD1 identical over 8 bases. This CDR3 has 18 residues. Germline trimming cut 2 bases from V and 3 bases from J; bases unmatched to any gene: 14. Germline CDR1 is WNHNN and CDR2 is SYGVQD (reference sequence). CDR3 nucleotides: TGCGCCAGCAGTGAGCCCCGGGACAGGCCTAGGCGGGACACTGAAGCTTTCTTT. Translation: CASSEPRDRPRRDTEAFF.

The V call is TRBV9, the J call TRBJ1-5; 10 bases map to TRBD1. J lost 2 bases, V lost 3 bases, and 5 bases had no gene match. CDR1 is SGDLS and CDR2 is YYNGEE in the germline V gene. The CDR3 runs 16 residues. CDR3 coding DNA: TGTGCCAGCAGCGGGGGACAGGGGCAGGGCAATCAGCCCCAGCATTTT. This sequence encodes CASSGGQGQGNQPQHF.

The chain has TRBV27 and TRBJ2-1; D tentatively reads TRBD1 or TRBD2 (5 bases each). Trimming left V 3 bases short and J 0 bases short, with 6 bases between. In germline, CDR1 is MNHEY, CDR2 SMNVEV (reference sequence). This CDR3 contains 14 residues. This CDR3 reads CASSFGASYNEQFF. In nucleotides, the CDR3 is TGTGCCAGCAGTTTCGGGGCCTCCTACAATGAGCAGTTCTTC.

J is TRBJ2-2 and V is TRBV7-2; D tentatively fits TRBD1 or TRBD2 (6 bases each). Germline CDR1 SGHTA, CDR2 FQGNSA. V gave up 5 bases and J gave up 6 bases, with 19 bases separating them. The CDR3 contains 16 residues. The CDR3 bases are TGTGCCAGCAGCCTAACCGGGGGCAGGGCCGCCGGGGAGCTGTTTTTT. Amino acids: CASSLTGGRAAGELFF.

CDR3 residues: CATTQGGGTVPYEQYF. The CDR3 region has the DNA TGTGCCACCACCCAGGGCGGGGGCACGGTGCCCTACGAGCAGTACTTC. The rearrangement joins TRBV19 to TRBJ2-7, with D possibly matching TRBD2 (7 bases). V was cut by 10 bases and J by 2 bases, with 24 bases left in between. CDR3 length equals 16 residues. Per the germline V gene, CDR1 is LNHDA and CDR2 is SQIVND (reference sequence).

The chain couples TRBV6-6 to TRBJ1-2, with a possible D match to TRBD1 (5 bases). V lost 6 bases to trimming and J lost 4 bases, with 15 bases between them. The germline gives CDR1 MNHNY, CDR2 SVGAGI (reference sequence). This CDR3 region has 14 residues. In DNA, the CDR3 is TGTGCCAGCAGCACGGGCGGAGGGGTCTATGGCTACACCTTC. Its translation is CASSTGGGVYGYTF.

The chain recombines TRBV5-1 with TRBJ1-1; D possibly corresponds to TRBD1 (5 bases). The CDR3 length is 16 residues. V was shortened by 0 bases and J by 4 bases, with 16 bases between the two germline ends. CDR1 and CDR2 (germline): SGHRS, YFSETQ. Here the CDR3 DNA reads TGCGCCAGCAGCTTGGCCCCCCCAGTTGGGGGCACTGAAGCTTTCTTT. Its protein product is CASSLAPPVGGTEAFF. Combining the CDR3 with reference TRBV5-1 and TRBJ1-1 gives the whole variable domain KAGVTQTPRYLIKTRGQQVTLSCSPISGHRSVSWYQQTPGQGLQFLFEYFSETQRNKGNFPGRFSGRQFSNSRSEMNVSTLELGDSALYLCASSLAPPVGGTEAFFGQGTRLTVV.

The CDR3 sequence is CASKYRGRDTEAFF. The CDR3 bases are TGTGCCAGCAAGTACAGGGGGCGCGACACTGAAGCTTTCTTT. The chain combines TRBV6-5 with TRBJ1-1; TRBD1 matches at 9 bases. Germline lookup yields CDR1 MNHEY and CDR2 SVGAGI. The CDR3 is made up of 14 amino acids. Trimming removed 7 bases from V and 3 bases from J; junction bases left unmatched: 6.

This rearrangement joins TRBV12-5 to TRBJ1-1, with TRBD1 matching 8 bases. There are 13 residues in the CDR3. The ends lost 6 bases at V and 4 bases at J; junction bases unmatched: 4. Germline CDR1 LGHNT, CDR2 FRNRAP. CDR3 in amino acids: CASGNQGATEAFF. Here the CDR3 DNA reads TGTGCTAGTGGGAACCAGGGGGCCACTGAAGCTTTCTTT.

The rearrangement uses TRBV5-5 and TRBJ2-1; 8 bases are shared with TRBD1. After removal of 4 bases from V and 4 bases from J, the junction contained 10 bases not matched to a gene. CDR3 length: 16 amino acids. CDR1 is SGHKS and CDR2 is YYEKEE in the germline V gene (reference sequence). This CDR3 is CASSRAGGEIYNEQFF. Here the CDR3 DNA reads TGTGCCAGCAGCCGGGCAGGGGGCGAGATTTACAATGAGCAGTTCTTC.

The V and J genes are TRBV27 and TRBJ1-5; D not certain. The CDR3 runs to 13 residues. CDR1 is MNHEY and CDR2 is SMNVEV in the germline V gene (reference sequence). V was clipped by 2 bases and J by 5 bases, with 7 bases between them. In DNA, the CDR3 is TGTGCCAGCAGTTTAGAACGGGATCAGCCCCAGCATTTT. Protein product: CASSLERDQPQHF.

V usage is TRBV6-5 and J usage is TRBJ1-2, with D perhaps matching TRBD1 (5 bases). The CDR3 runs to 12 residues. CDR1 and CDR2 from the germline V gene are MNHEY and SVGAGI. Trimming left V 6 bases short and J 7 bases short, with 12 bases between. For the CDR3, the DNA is TGTGCCAGCAGGTTGCAGGGAGGTGGCTACACCTTC. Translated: CASRLQGGGYTF.

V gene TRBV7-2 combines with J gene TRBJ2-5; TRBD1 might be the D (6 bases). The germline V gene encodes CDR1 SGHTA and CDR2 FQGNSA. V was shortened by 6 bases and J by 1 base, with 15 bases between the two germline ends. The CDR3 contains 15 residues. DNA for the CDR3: TGTGCCAGCAGGTACGACCCGGACAGCCAAGAGACCCAGTACTTC. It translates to CASRYDPDSQETQYF.

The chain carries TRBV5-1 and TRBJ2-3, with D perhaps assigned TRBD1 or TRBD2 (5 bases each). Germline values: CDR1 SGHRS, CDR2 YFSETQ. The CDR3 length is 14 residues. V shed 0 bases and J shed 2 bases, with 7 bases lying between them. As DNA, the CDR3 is TGCGCCAGCAGCTTGGGAGGGACCACAGATACGCAGTATTTT. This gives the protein CASSLGGTTDTQYF.

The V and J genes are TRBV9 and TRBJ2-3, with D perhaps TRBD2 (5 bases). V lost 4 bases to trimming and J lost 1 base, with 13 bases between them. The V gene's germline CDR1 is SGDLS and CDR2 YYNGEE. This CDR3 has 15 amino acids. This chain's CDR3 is CASSTTGLGTDTQYF. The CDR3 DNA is TGTGCCAGCAGCACCACGGGGTTGGGCACAGATACGCAGTATTTT.

The CDR3 protein is CASSVQGTDGDGYTF. The CDR3 nucleotides are TGTGCCAGCAGCGTCCAAGGGACCGATGGGGATGGCTACACCTTC. The chain employs TRBV9 and TRBJ1-2; tentative D call: TRBD1 (5 bases). CDR1 is SGDLS, CDR2 YYNGEE, per germline. CDR3 length: 15 amino acids. Trimming removed 2 bases from V and 6 bases from J, with 17 bases in between.

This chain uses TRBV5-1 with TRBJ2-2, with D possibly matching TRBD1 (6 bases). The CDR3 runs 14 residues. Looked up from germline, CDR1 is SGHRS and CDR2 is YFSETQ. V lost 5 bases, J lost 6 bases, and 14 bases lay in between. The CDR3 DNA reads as TGCGCCAGCAGTCGGACAGCTCAAGCCGGGGAGCTGTTTTTT. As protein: CASSRTAQAGELFF.

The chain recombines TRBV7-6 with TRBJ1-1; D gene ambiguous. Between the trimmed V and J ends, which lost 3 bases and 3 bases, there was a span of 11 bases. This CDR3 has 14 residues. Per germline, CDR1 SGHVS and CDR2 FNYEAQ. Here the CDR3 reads CASSLLDRDTEAFF. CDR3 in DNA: TGTGCCAGCAGCTTGTTGGACCGAGACACTGAAGCTTTCTTT.

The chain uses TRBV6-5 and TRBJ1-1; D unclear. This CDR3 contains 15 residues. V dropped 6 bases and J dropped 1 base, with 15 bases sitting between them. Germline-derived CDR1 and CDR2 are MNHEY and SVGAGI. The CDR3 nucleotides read TGTGCCAGCAGCCCCATGAGGCAACCGAACACTGAAGCTTTCTTT. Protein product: CASSPMRQPNTEAFF.